This entry concerns a single T cell receptor (beta chain). The data were obtained in a study of T-cell memory formation after mild COVID-19. Study-wide background: Among the donors, TCR clusters were largely specific to each donor.

The 5'RACE method, run with constant-segment primers, produced TCR alpha and TCR beta cDNA libraries (carrying sample barcodes and UMIs). MiXCR, applied by TCRdb to the 5' RACE reads, yields one record per CDR3 protein. The sample carries 140,000 to 150,000 distinct CDR3 sequences, 20% to 25% recorded once. Germline-derived CDR1 and CDR2 are SGHRS and YFSETQ. There are 15 residues in the CDR3. V lost 0 bases and J lost 12; bases outside the gene matches: 9. The chain links TRBV5-1 to TRBJ2-1, with 10 nucleotides matching TRBD2. This TCR was sampled from an adult woman who had mild COVID-19 (a few samples of this study predate the infection). Cell type and time point are not known. What was sequenced was PBMCs or a T cell subset sorted from them (not recorded which). Written as DNA, the CDR3 is TGCGCCAGCAGCTTGGTTCCAGCGGGAGGGCCGGGGCAGTTCTTC. This gives the protein CASSLVPAGGPGQFF. The whole variable domain, filled in from reference TRBV5-1 and TRBJ2-1, reads KAGVTQTPRYLIKTRGQQVTLSCSPISGHRSVSWYQQTPGQGLQFLFEYFSETQRNKGNFPGRFSGRQFSNSRSEMNVSTLELGDSALYLCASSLVPAGGPGQFFGPGTRLTVL.